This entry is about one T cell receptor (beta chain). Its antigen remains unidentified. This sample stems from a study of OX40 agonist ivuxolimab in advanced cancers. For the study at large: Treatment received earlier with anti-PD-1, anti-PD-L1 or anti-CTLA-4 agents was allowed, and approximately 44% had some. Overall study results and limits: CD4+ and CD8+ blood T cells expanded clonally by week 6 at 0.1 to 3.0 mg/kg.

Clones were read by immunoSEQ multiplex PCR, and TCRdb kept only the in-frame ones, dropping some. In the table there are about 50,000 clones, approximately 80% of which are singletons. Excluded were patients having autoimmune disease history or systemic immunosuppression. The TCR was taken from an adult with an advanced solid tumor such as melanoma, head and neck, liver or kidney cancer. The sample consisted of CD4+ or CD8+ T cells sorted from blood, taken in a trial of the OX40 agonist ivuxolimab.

The CDR3 DNA reads TGTGCCAGCAGCTTAGGAAGGAGAGACCGCTTCACCGGGGAGCTGTTTTTT. Translation gives CASSLGRRDRFTGELFF. The chain uses TRBV11-2 and TRBJ2-2; D gene ambiguous. Germline CDR1 and CDR2: SGHAT and FQNNGV. The CDR3 extends over 17 amino acids. The V end lost 1 base, the J end lost 4 bases, and 16 bases lay between the germline ends.